What follows are 26 T cell receptor beta chains derived from one specimen sequenced in a study of vaccination effects on CD4 cells after COVID-19. Profiled with immunoSEQ multiplex PCR; TCRdb holds only in-frame clones, not every one. The repertoire has tens of thousands of clones, approximately 78% of them found once; the top ten carry 20% to 25%. No antigen has been assigned to these receptors. The authors isolated CD4+ T cells after about eleven days of culture. Sequenced material: CD4+ T cells from PBMCs cultured without peptide, taken before COVID-19 vaccination. The origin of the receptors is a human donor who had a prior SARS-CoV-2 infection.

This clone was picked up a small number of times. This rearrangement joins TRBV7-9 to TRBJ2-3; no firm D call. CDR1 is SEHNR, CDR2 FQNEAQ, per germline (reference sequence). This CDR3 has 11 amino acids. V was trimmed by 7 bases and J by 4 bases, leaving 6 bases between them. CDR3 in amino acids: CASTDADTQYF. DNA of the CDR3: TGTGCCAGCACCGACGCAGATACGCAGTATTTT.

This chain links TRBV6-5 with TRBJ2-1, with TRBD2 matching 8 bases. The germline V gene has CDR1 MNHEY and CDR2 SVGAGI. V gave up 8 bases and J gave up 8 bases; unmatched junction bases: 8. The CDR3 contains 13 residues. CDR3 in amino acids: CASGSGSRDEQFF. The CDR3 nucleotides are TGTGCCAGCGGGAGCGGGAGTCGGGATGAGCAGTTCTTC.

This clone was observed a handful of times. The conserved final phenylalanine or tryptophan is absent from the CDR3, which likely points to a read error. Because the CDR3's place on the DNA is in doubt, the DNA is left out and the CDR3 is given as listed by TCRdb. The rearrangement links TRBV20-1 to TRBJ1-1; the DNA was not compared with TRBD1, the D call given in the table. Germline V lookup: CDR1 DFQATT, CDR2 SNEGSKA (reference sequence). The CDR3 adds up to 10 amino acids, both ends counted. The chain's CDR3 is CSAGTFVARL.

J is TRBJ2-7 and V is TRBV28, with 14 bases that match TRBD2. V trimming: 3 bases; J trimming: 4 bases; junction bases outside the gene matches: 14. Germline CDR1 MDHEN, CDR2 SYDVKM. The CDR3 spans 19 residues. CDR3 nucleotide sequence: TGTGCCAGCAGTTTTCCGAGGACTAGCGGGAGGCCTTTATGGTACGAGCAGTACTTC. It specifies CASSFPRTSGRPLWYEQYF.

This sequence joins TRBV7-2 and TRBJ1-1; TRBD1 agrees at 7 bases. In germline, CDR1 is SGHTA, CDR2 FQGNSA. Trimming cost V 5 bases and J 6 bases; bases outside gene matches: 18. This CDR3 has 17 amino acids. The DNA for the CDR3 is TGTGCCAGCAGCCCTCTCATATGGGGGGACAGTTTATCTGAAGCTTTCTTT. This translates into CASSPLIWGDSLSEAFF.

This rearrangement joins TRBV7-2 to TRBJ2-3, with a weak D call TRBD2 (6 bases). Germline CDR1 reads SGHTA; CDR2 reads FQGNSA. V lost 8 bases to trimming and J lost 1 base, with 10 bases between them. The CDR3 runs 13 residues. The CDR3 is CASSGGGTDTQYF. CDR3 bases: TGTGCCAGCTCCGGCGGGGGCACAGATACGCAGTATTTT. Based on the CDR3 plus reference TRBV7-2 and TRBJ2-3, the full variable domain is GAGVSQSPSNKVTEKGKDVELRCDPISGHTALYWYRQSLGQGLEFLIYFQGNSAPDKSGLPSDRFSAERTGGSVSTLTIQRTQQEDSAVYLCASSGGGTDTQYFGPGTRLTVL.

This clone was found a few times. CDR3 residues: CASSGGGLSTGELFF. The CDR3 DNA reads TGTGCCAGCAGTGGGGGGGGTTTGAGCACCGGGGAGCTGTTTTTT. This sequence joins TRBV2 and TRBJ2-2; 7 nucleotides align to TRBD2. Looked up from germline, CDR1 is SNHLY and CDR2 is FYNNEI. The CDR3 totals 15 residues. Trimming cost V 4 bases and J 4 bases; bases outside gene matches: 6.

The J gene is TRBJ2-3, the V gene TRBV5-4; D is ambiguous. Trimming cost V 0 bases and J 4 bases, with 6 bases left between them. The CDR3 is made up of 13 amino acids. CDR1 SGHNT and CDR2 YYREEE come from the germline V gene (reference sequence). The CDR3 DNA reads TGTGCCAGCAGCTTGGGGGTCGCAGATACGCAGTATTTT. Translating it yields CASSLGVADTQYF.

This clone was seen a handful of times. The chain employs TRBV3-1 (or the pseudogene TRBV3-2) and TRBJ1-1; tentative D call: TRBD1 (5 bases). Germline V lookup: CDR1 LGHDT, CDR2 YNNKEL (reference sequence). The CDR3 contains 14 residues. Trimming pared 1 base from V and 4 bases from J, leaving 10 bases between. The CDR3 here is CASSQAGHSTEAFF. Here the CDR3 DNA reads TGTGCCAGCAGCCAAGCTGGACACTCCACTGAAGCTTTCTTT.

Only a few counts were recorded for this clone. The genes are TRBV6-1 and TRBJ1-5, with D uncertain. V was trimmed by 1 base and J by 0 bases, leaving 10 bases between them. CDR1 is MNHNS and CDR2 is SASEGT in the germline V gene. The CDR3 has 16 residues. This CDR3 is CASSEGYTYSNQPQHF. The CDR3 DNA sequence: TGTGCCAGCAGTGAAGGGTACACCTATAGCAATCAGCCCCAGCATTTT.

V and J are TRBV18 and TRBJ1-5; D not resolved. Trimming took 3 bases from V and 6 from J, leaving 15 bases between them. The length of the CDR3 is 15 residues. Germline V gene lookup returns CDR1 KGHSH and CDR2 LQKENI. CDR3 protein: CASSPGSNRGQPQHF. Written as DNA, the CDR3 is TGTGCCAGCTCACCTGGGTCGAATCGGGGTCAGCCCCAGCATTTT. The complete variable domain, with remaining parts taken from reference TRBV18 and TRBJ1-5, reads NAGVMQNPRHLVRRRGQEARLRCSPMKGHSHVYWYRQLPEEGLKFMVYLQKENIIDESGMPKERFSAEFPKEGPSILRIQQVVRGDSAAYFCASSPGSNRGQPQHFGDGTRLSIL.

The V gene is TRBV7-8, the J gene TRBJ2-7; D unresolved. Trimming stripped 5 bases from V and 6 bases from J, with 14 bases between. The CDR3 is 13 amino acids. CDR1 is SGHVS and CDR2 is FQNEAQ in the germline V gene. The CDR3 DNA is TGTGCCAGCAGCCCACCCGTTTCGGGCGAGCAGTACTTC. Residues: CASSPPVSGEQYF.

V usage is TRBV29-1 and J usage is TRBJ2-6; 7 bases are shared with TRBD1. The V gene's germline CDR1 is SQVTM and CDR2 ANQGSEA. J was trimmed by 0 bases and V by 0 bases; bases with no gene match: 8. This CDR3 comprises 18 residues. The CDR3 loop is CSVEERPGGNSGANVLTF. As DNA, the CDR3 is TGCAGCGTTGAAGAGCGTCCAGGGGGAAACTCTGGGGCCAACGTCCTGACTTTC. Together with reference TRBV29-1 and TRBJ2-6, the CDR3 gives the full variable domain: SAVISQKPSRDICQRGTSLTIQCQVDSQVTMMFWYRQQPGQSLTLIATANQGSEATYESGFVIDKFPISRPNLTFSTLTVSNMSPEDSSIYLCSVEERPGGNSGANVLTFGAGSRLTVL.

The chain carries TRBV18 and TRBJ1-4; 8 nucleotides align to TRBD1. After removal of 2 bases from V and 6 bases from J, the junction contained 5 bases not matched to a gene. CDR1 is KGHSH and CDR2 is LQKENI in the germline V gene. CDR3 length: 15 amino acids. CDR3: CASSPSRTGYEKLFF. The CDR3 DNA reads TGTGCCAGCTCACCATCCCGGACAGGGTATGAAAAACTGTTTTTT. Full variable domain (missing parts from reference TRBV18 and TRBJ1-4): NAGVMQNPRHLVRRRGQEARLRCSPMKGHSHVYWYRQLPEEGLKFMVYLQKENIIDESGMPKERFSAEFPKEGPSILRIQQVVRGDSAAYFCASSPSRTGYEKLFFGSGTQLSVL.

The chain is built from TRBV24-1 and TRBJ1-4, with 7 bases aligning to TRBD1. The J segment lost 0 bases and the V segment lost 4 bases, leaving 10 bases of the junction unmatched. CDR1 and CDR2 from the germline V gene are KGHDR and SFDVKD. The length of the CDR3 is 18 residues. CDR3 nucleotide sequence: TGTGCCACCAGTGAACAGGGGACGTACCCTTCAACTAATGAAAAACTGTTTTTT. This translates into CATSEQGTYPSTNEKLFF.

This chain joins TRBV13 and TRBJ1-2, with 10 positions matching TRBD1. Germline assignment: CDR1 PRHDT and CDR2 FYEKMQ (reference sequence). This CDR3 comprises 17 residues. Unmatched junction bases numbered 11, after V lost 2 bases and J lost 5 bases. In DNA, the CDR3 is TGTGCCAGCAGCTTATACCATGGCGGGACAGGGGCATATGGCTACACCTTC. Its protein is CASSLYHGGTGAYGYTF.

The DNA of the CDR3 is TGCGCCAGCCAAAATACAGGGGGTGCGGTTAATGAAAAACTGTTTTTT. Its protein is CASQNTGGAVNEKLFF. This chain joins TRBV5-1 and TRBJ1-4, with 8 nucleotides matching TRBD1. CDR1 and CDR2 from the germline V gene are SGHRS and YFSETQ. The CDR3 runs 16 residues. V was clipped by 7 bases and J by 4 bases; unmatched bases: 12.

The chain carries TRBV2 and TRBJ2-7; weak D call: TRBD1 (6 bases). The CDR3 extends over 13 amino acids. Germline values: CDR1 SNHLY, CDR2 FYNNEI. V lost 4 bases to trimming and J lost 5 bases, with 12 bases between them. CDR3 sequence: CASSVTGFNEQYF. The CDR3 region has the DNA TGTGCCAGCAGTGTCACAGGGTTCAACGAGCAGTACTTC.

This clone has a handful of counts. V is TRBV9 and J is TRBJ1-4, with 10 bases matching TRBD1. The V and J ends lost 0 bases and 4 bases, in that order; junction bases with no gene match: 0. CDR1 is SGDLS, CDR2 YYNGEE, per germline. There are 15 residues in the CDR3. As DNA, the CDR3 is TGTGCCAGCAGCGTAGGGACAGGGGGTAATGAAAAACTGTTTTTT. It specifies CASSVGTGGNEKLFF.

The V gene is TRBV18, the J gene TRBJ2-1; 10 positions agree with TRBD1. Germline loops: CDR1 KGHSH, CDR2 LQKENI. CDR3 length: 16 residues. Trimming at V came to 3 bases and at J to 3 bases, leaving 5 bases not matched to a gene. CDR3 residues: CASSPDRGSFYNEQFF. CDR3 coding DNA: TGTGCCAGCTCACCGGACAGGGGGTCCTTCTACAATGAGCAGTTCTTC. The full variable domain, with the rest looked up from reference TRBV18 and TRBJ2-1, is NAGVMQNPRHLVRRRGQEARLRCSPMKGHSHVYWYRQLPEEGLKFMVYLQKENIIDESGMPKERFSAEFPKEGPSILRIQQVVRGDSAAYFCASSPDRGSFYNEQFFGPGTRLTVL.

This clone was found a few times. The chain recombines TRBV18 with TRBJ1-1; D uncertain. This CDR3 is 14 amino acids long. V was clipped by 1 base and J by 4 bases, with 10 bases between them. Germline-derived CDR1 and CDR2 are KGHSH and LQKENI. The CDR3: CASSPLGEITEAFF. The DNA of the CDR3 is TGTGCCAGCTCACCACTCGGGGAGATCACTGAAGCTTTCTTT. The variable domain in full, completed from reference TRBV18 and TRBJ1-1, reads NAGVMQNPRHLVRRRGQEARLRCSPMKGHSHVYWYRQLPEEGLKFMVYLQKENIIDESGMPKERFSAEFPKEGPSILRIQQVVRGDSAAYFCASSPLGEITEAFFGQGTRLTVV.

The chain combines TRBV27 with TRBJ1-2, with D perhaps matching TRBD1 (5 bases). Germline assignment: CDR1 MNHEY and CDR2 SMNVEV (reference sequence). V was clipped by 6 bases and J by 4 bases, with 15 bases between them. The CDR3 sequence is 14 residues long. CDR3 loop: CASRQPGRSYGYTF. The CDR3 bases are TGTGCCAGCAGACAACCGGGACGGAGCTATGGCTACACCTTC.

The chain joins TRBV5-1 to TRBJ2-2, with 8 bases lining up with TRBD1. This CDR3 region has 16 residues. The J segment lost 6 bases and the V segment lost 4 bases, leaving 11 bases of the junction unmatched. CDR1 SGHRS and CDR2 YFSETQ come from the germline V gene. The DNA of the CDR3 is TGCGCCAGCAGCCTACTAGACAGGGGTCAGTCCGGGGAGCTGTTTTTT. The encoded protein is CASSLLDRGQSGELFF.

By share, this clone counts as medium-sized (0.01 to 0.1%). The gene calls are TRBV7-6 and TRBJ1-3; D gene uncertain. The length of the CDR3 is 17 residues. In germline, CDR1 is SGHVS, CDR2 FNYEAQ. V lost 1 base and J lost 0, with 13 bases in between. This CDR3 reads CASSLGAWDGSGNTIYF. The CDR3 region has the DNA TGTGCCAGCAGCTTAGGGGCTTGGGATGGCTCTGGAAACACCATATATTTT.

The genes are TRBV2 and TRBJ1-2; D is perhaps TRBD1 (6 bases). CDR1 and CDR2 from the germline V gene are SNHLY and FYNNEI. The V end lost 6 bases, the J end lost 3 bases, and 20 bases lay between the germline ends. The CDR3 covers 16 residues. CDR3 amino acids: CASRNIIGRGHYGYTF. The DNA of the CDR3 is TGTGCCAGCAGAAACATTATTGGCAGGGGACACTATGGCTACACCTTC.

This clone was observed once. The V and J genes are TRBV18 and TRBJ2-1, with D perhaps matching TRBD1 or TRBD2 (6 bases each). Trimming pared 0 bases from V and 3 bases from J, leaving 9 bases between. CDR1 is KGHSH and CDR2 is LQKENI in the germline V gene. CDR3 length: 15 amino acids. The CDR3 spells CASSPPGGGYNEQFF. CDR3 nucleotides: TGTGCCAGCTCACCACCAGGAGGGGGCTACAATGAGCAGTTCTTC.